The 7 T cell receptor beta chains below were found in one sample sequenced in a study of shared clonotypes between healthy human individuals. Libraries were prepared by immunoSEQ multiplex PCR; TCRdb keeps only in-frame clonotypes and omits some of them. The repertoire has about 870,000 clones, around 92% of them found once; the top ten carry around 24%. Naive CD8 populations comprised CD45RO-negative cells positively selected for CCR7, excluding terminally differentiated effector memory CD45RA+ cells. Sequencing was performed on naive CD8+ T cells sorted from blood. Source of these receptors: a man under 40 in good health.

This chain joins TRBV19 and TRBJ2-7, with 7 bases fitting TRBD1. V lost 1 base and J lost 2; bases outside the gene matches: 11. Germline V lookup: CDR1 LNHDA, CDR2 SQIVND (reference sequence). CDR3 length equals 17 residues. The CDR3 region is CASSIGGTEKLAYEQYF. The CDR3 DNA sequence: TGTGCCAGTAGTATAGGTGGGACAGAAAAACTAGCCTACGAGCAGTACTTC.

V usage is TRBV27 and J usage is TRBJ2-1, with D possibly matching TRBD2 (6 bases). Germline V CDR1 and CDR2: MNHEY, SMNVEV (reference sequence). The CDR3 sequence is 13 residues long. The V end lost 0 bases, the J end lost 13 bases, and 13 bases lay between the germline ends. Written as DNA, the CDR3 is TGTGCCAGCAGTTTATCCGCGGGAAGCATCCAGTTCTTC. Amino acids: CASSLSAGSIQFF.

The V gene is TRBV10-3, the J gene TRBJ2-7; 10 bases map to TRBD2. The CDR3 totals 15 residues. V shed 11 bases, J shed 4 bases, and the junction held 14 bases outside the gene matches. From germline, CDR1 is ENHRY and CDR2 SYGVKD. The CDR3 reads CALGREREGLYEQYF. In DNA, the CDR3 is TGTGCCCTCGGTAGGGAGCGGGAGGGCCTATACGAGCAGTACTTC.

The chain employs TRBV25-1 and TRBJ1-5, with 8 bases that match TRBD1. With V trimmed by 4 bases and J by 2 bases, 4 bases remained unmatched. CDR1 is MGHDK and CDR2 is SYGVNS in the germline V gene. CDR3 length: 15 amino acids. In DNA, the CDR3 is TGTGCCAGCAGTGCCGGACAGGGAGGCAATCAGCCCCAGCATTTT. Translation gives CASSAGQGGNQPQHF.

For this clone: At the DNA level, this CDR3 is encoded by other sequences in the same sample as well. The chain employs TRBV27 and TRBJ2-7; TRBD2 matches at 7 bases. The CDR3 has 12 amino acids. V shed 2 bases, J shed 6 bases, and the junction held 1 base outside the gene matches. Germline values: CDR1 MNHEY, CDR2 SMNVEV (reference sequence). The DNA for the CDR3 is TGTGCCAGCAGTTTAGGGGGGGGCGAGCAGTACTTC. Translating it yields CASSLGGGEQYF.

For this clone: An end of the junction differs from the germline gene, which may be a read error. The rearrangement links TRBV7-7 to TRBJ2-7; D gene unclear. The CDR3 loop spans 14 amino acids. Germline assignment: CDR1 SSHAT and CDR2 FNYEAQ (reference sequence). The CDR3 sequence: CASSVNVGSYEQYF. CDR3 coding DNA: TGTGCTAGCAGCGTAAACGTCGGGTCCTACGAGCAGTACTTC.

The chain is built from TRBV2 and TRBJ1-1, with D possibly matching TRBD1 (6 bases). CDR1 and CDR2 (germline): SNHLY, FYNNEI. There are 14 residues in the CDR3. With 1 base removed from V and 7 bases from J, the gap between germline ends came to 13 bases. CDR3 coding DNA: TGTGCCAGCAGTGAAGTTGGGGGCGTAATTGAAGCTTTCTTT. It specifies CASSEVGGVIEAFF.